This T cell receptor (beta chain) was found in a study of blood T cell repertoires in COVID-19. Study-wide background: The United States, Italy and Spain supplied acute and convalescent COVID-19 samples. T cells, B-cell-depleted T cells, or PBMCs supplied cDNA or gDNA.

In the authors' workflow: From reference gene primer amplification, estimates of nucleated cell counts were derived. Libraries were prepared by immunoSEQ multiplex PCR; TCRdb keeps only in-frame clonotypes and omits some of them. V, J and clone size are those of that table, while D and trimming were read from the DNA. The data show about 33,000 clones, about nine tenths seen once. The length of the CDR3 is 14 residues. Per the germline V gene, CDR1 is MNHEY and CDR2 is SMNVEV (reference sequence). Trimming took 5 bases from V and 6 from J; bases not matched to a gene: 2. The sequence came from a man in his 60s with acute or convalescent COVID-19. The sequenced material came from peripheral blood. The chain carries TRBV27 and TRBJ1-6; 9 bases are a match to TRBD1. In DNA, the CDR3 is TGTGCCAGCAGTGCGGGACAGGGTAATTCACCCCTCCACTTT. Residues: CASSAGQGNSPLHF.